Presented here are 18 T cell receptor beta chains from one specimen sequenced in a study of T cell changes during pregnancy in multiple sclerosis. Assay: immunoSEQ multiplex PCR; the TCRdb copy retains only in-frame clones and omits some. The sample shows over 90,000 clones, approximately 93% of them seen only once. This material consisted of peripheral blood, taken after pregnancy. The source is a female donor with multiple sclerosis, enrolled in a pregnancy study.

This chain connects TRBV29-1 to TRBJ1-2; D ambiguous. Trimming stripped 1 base from V and 4 bases from J, with 7 bases between. Germline loops: CDR1 SQVTM, CDR2 ANQGSEA. This CDR3 spans 12 amino acids. The DNA for the CDR3 is TGCAGCGTTGAAGTACGGAGCTATGGCTACACCTTC. It codes for CSVEVRSYGYTF.

V usage is TRBV19 and J usage is TRBJ2-2, with TRBD2 identical over 8 bases. Trimming removed 7 bases from V and 0 bases from J; junction bases left unmatched: 7. Per the germline V gene, CDR1 is LNHDA and CDR2 is SQIVND (reference sequence). This CDR3 contains 16 residues. As DNA, the CDR3 is TGTGCCAGTACCCCCATAGCGGGAACGAACACCGGGGAGCTGTTTTTT. Translating it yields CASTPIAGTNTGELFF.

The gene calls are TRBV5-1 and TRBJ1-2, with D maybe TRBD1 (6 bases). Germline V CDR1 and CDR2: SGHRS, YFSETQ. V was clipped by 0 bases and J by 10 bases, with 13 bases between them. The CDR3 runs to 13 residues. The DNA for the CDR3 is TGCGCCAGCAGCTTGGTTCAGGGGATTGACTACACCTTC. Translated: CASSLVQGIDYTF.

The rearrangement uses TRBV19 and TRBJ1-5, with D possibly being TRBD1 (6 bases). CDR3 length equals 14 residues. CDR1 and CDR2 (germline): LNHDA, SQIVND (reference sequence). V lost 4 bases and J lost 5, with 12 bases in between. The chain's CDR3 is CASSNRVPDQPQHF. CDR3 DNA sequence: TGTGCCAGTAGTAACAGGGTCCCGGATCAGCCCCAGCATTTT. The whole variable domain, remainder taken from reference TRBV19 and TRBJ1-5, is DGGITQSPKYLFRKEGQNVTLSCEQNLNHDAMYWYRQDPGQGLRLIYYSQIVNDFQKGDIAEGYSVSREKKESFPLTVTSAQKNPTAFYLCASSNRVPDQPQHFGDGTRLSIL.

The rearrangement links TRBV7-9 to TRBJ2-2; possible D gene TRBD2, 5 bases. There are 14 residues in the CDR3. The V and J ends lost 5 bases and 0 bases respectively, with 7 bases between them. Per the germline V gene, CDR1 is SEHNR and CDR2 is FQNEAQ (reference sequence). The CDR3 here is CASSQDSNTGELFF. As DNA, the CDR3 is TGTGCCAGCAGCCAGGACTCGAACACCGGGGAGCTGTTTTTT.

The chain has TRBV6-1 and TRBJ2-3; D gene unclear. The germline gives CDR1 MNHNS, CDR2 SASEGT. The CDR3 spans 13 residues. V lost 5 bases, J lost 2 bases, and 8 bases lay in between. This CDR3 reads CASSHDNTDTQYF. The CDR3 nucleotides read TGTGCCAGCAGTCACGACAACACAGATACGCAGTATTTT.

The rearrangement links TRBV27 to TRBJ2-1, with 7 bases identical to TRBD1. There are 15 residues in the CDR3. Germline-derived CDR1 and CDR2 are MNHEY and SMNVEV (reference sequence). Trimming took 0 bases from V and 3 from J; bases not matched to a gene: 2. DNA for the CDR3: TGTGCCAGCAGTTTATCTTCAGGGGGCTACAATGAGCAGTTCTTC. Encoded protein: CASSLSSGGYNEQFF.

The CDR3 DNA reads as TGCGCCAGCAGCTTGGATCGGGGGGGGCAGGACACTGAAGCTTTCTTT. It translates to CASSLDRGGQDTEAFF. The gene calls are TRBV5-1 and TRBJ1-1, with a possible D match to TRBD1 (6 bases). V lost 0 bases to trimming and J lost 3 bases, with 15 bases between them. Germline CDR1 is SGHRS and CDR2 is YFSETQ. This CDR3 is 16 amino acids long.

The chain recombines TRBV6-4 with TRBJ1-2; the D is unclear. This CDR3 has 13 amino acids. Germline assignment: CDR1 MRHNA and CDR2 SNTAGT. V lost 10 bases and J 2 bases, leaving 14 bases between the germline ends. The CDR3 region is CATSPGPNYGYTF. The CDR3 region has the DNA TGTGCCACCTCCCCGGGTCCCAACTATGGCTACACCTTC.

The rearrangement links TRBV4-1 to TRBJ2-2; 7 bases map to TRBD2. V lost 6 bases to trimming and J lost 2 bases; unmatched junction nucleotides: 6. This CDR3 is 15 amino acids long. CDR1 is MGHRA and CDR2 is YSYEKL in the germline V gene. CDR3 nucleotides: TGCGCCAGCAGAGGGTCTAGCGGTAACACCGGGGAGCTGTTTTTT. Protein product: CASRGSSGNTGELFF.

This chain connects TRBV7-9 to TRBJ1-1; D perhaps matches TRBD1 (6 bases). The CDR3 has 13 amino acids. Germline V gene sequence: CDR1 SEHNR, CDR2 FQNEAQ (reference sequence). V was cut by 5 bases and J by 5 bases, with 12 bases left in between. The CDR3 sequence: CASSKGGGTEAFF. CDR3 DNA sequence: TGTGCCAGCAGCAAAGGGGGAGGGACTGAAGCTTTCTTT.

The J gene is TRBJ2-1, the V gene TRBV4-1; D perhaps matches TRBD2 (5 bases). Germline assignment: CDR1 MGHRA and CDR2 YSYEKL. The V gene lost 4 bases and the J gene lost 6 bases, with 10 bases spanning the gap. The CDR3 spans 13 residues. CDR3 loop: CASSLSRGNEQFF. CDR3 bases: TGCGCCAGCAGCCTCTCCCGGGGCAATGAGCAGTTCTTC.

This chain links TRBV5-1 with TRBJ2-3; the match to TRBD1 covers 7 bases. The CDR3 extends over 16 amino acids. Germline V gives CDR1 SGHRS, CDR2 YFSETQ. The junction had 10 bases not matched to a gene; V was cut back by 4 bases and J by 2 bases. The CDR3 coding sequence is TGCGCCAGCAGCCGACACGGGACAGCCTCCACAGATACGCAGTATTTT. Protein: CASSRHGTASTDTQYF.

The chain couples TRBV5-1 to TRBJ1-2, with TRBD1 matching over 7 bases. This CDR3 spans 17 amino acids. CDR1 and CDR2 (germline): SGHRS, YFSETQ. The V gene end was trimmed by 4 bases and the J gene end by 6 bases; junction bases not matched to a gene: 18. The CDR3 loop reads CASSADGTELGLDGYTF. The CDR3 nucleotides read TGCGCCAGCAGCGCCGATGGGACAGAGTTGGGTCTGGATGGCTACACCTTC.

CDR3 coding DNA: TGTGCCAGCAGACCCGTAGCGGGACCCACCTACAATGAGCAGTTCTTC. Its translation is CASRPVAGPTYNEQFF. The chain carries TRBV28 and TRBJ2-1, with 8 bases matching TRBD2. J lost 2 bases, V lost 6 bases, and 9 bases had no gene match. CDR3 length: 16 residues. Germline CDR1 reads MDHEN; CDR2 reads SYDVKM. The whole variable domain, filled in from reference TRBV28 and TRBJ2-1, reads DVKVTQSSRYLVKRTGEKVFLECVQDMDHENMFWYRQDPGLGLRLIYFSYDVKMKEKGDIPEGYSVSREKKERFSLILESASTNQTSMYLCASRPVAGPTYNEQFFGPGTRLTVL.

The chain couples TRBV28 to TRBJ2-5, with 7 nucleotides matching TRBD1. J lost 2 bases, V lost 6 bases, and 6 bases had no gene match. This CDR3 spans 14 amino acids. Germline V lookup: CDR1 MDHEN, CDR2 SYDVKM. The CDR3: CASRGTAIQETQYF. The CDR3 DNA follows: TGTGCCAGCAGAGGGACAGCGATTCAAGAGACCCAGTACTTC. The complete variable domain, with remaining parts taken from reference TRBV28 and TRBJ2-5, reads DVKVTQSSRYLVKRTGEKVFLECVQDMDHENMFWYRQDPGLGLRLIYFSYDVKMKEKGDIPEGYSVSREKKERFSLILESASTNQTSMYLCASRGTAIQETQYFGPGTRLLVL.

The chain joins TRBV2 to TRBJ2-1; 8 nucleotides line up with TRBD2. CDR1 is SNHLY and CDR2 is FYNNEI in the germline V gene. V shed 5 bases, J shed 5 bases, and the junction held 8 bases outside the gene matches. The CDR3 runs to 15 residues. The CDR3 DNA reads as TGTGCCAGCAGTCTTCGGACTAGCAGAAACAATGAGCAGTTCTTC. Translated: CASSLRTSRNNEQFF.

V gene TRBV7-8 combines with J gene TRBJ2-2, with 8 bases matching TRBD2. The CDR3 contains 15 residues. J lost 1 base, V lost 5 bases, and 3 bases had no gene match. Germline V gene sequence: CDR1 SGHVS, CDR2 FQNEAQ. CDR3 coding DNA: TGTGCCAGCAGCATTAGCGGGATGAACACCGGGGAGCTGTTTTTT. It codes for CASSISGMNTGELFF.